What follows describes a single T cell receptor beta chain. Its antigen is undetermined. The data are from a study of cytotoxic CD8 clonotypes in ibrutinib-treated CLL. Study findings and constraints: Having risen at ibrutinib response, clonality had fallen back toward baseline by progression.

Using immunoSEQ multiplex PCR, the repertoire was profiled, and TCRdb retains in-frame clones only, with some absent. This sample has approximately 80,000 clones, with more than 70% found just once. This CDR3 contains 14 residues. V lost 2 bases and J lost 6, with 11 bases in between. Looked up from germline, CDR1 is SGHNT and CDR2 is YENEEA. The specimen comprised PBMCs, sampled before ibrutinib treatment. This chain joins TRBV11-3 and TRBJ2-1; no reliable D call. The receptor's source is a human donor with chronic lymphocytic leukemia. CDR3: CASSLRGKGNEQFF. DNA for the CDR3: TGTGCCAGCAGCTTACGCGGCAAGGGCAATGAGCAGTTCTTC.